These T cell receptor beta chains were read from a single sample in a study of OX40 agonist ivuxolimab in advanced cancers. TCRdb keeps only in-frame clones here, not all; method: immunoSEQ multiplex PCR. Of about 70,000 clones detected, about 90% appear once; the ten largest clones hold 0.86%. The sample here was CD4+ or CD8+ T cells sorted from blood, taken in a trial of the OX40 agonist ivuxolimab. Every receptor here comes from an adult with an advanced solid tumor such as melanoma, head and neck, liver or kidney cancer. Each CDR3 is given with its conserved first and last residue. The D gene is left open where the match is weak. Not every row has a clone size; where given, it reads once, few, many or a size class.

j_gene: TRBJ2-1
d_gene: TRBD1
abundance: NA
v_gene: TRBV19
CDR3aa: CASSIRGQGDNEQFF
CDR3nt: TGTGCCAGTAGTATAAGGGGGCAGGGTGACAATGAGCAGTTCTTC

j_gene: TRBJ2-1
d_gene: TRBD2
abundance: NA
v_gene: TRBV28
CDR3aa: CASSTTSGGNNEQFF
CDR3nt: TGTGCCAGCAGCACGACTAGCGGAGGGAACAATGAGCAGTTCTTC

j_gene: TRBJ1-5
d_gene: NA
abundance: NA
v_gene: TRBV19
CDR3aa: CASSIGTYQPQHF
CDR3nt: TGTGCCAGTAGTATAGGGACCTATCAGCCCCAGCATTTT

j_gene: TRBJ2-3
d_gene: NA
abundance: NA
v_gene: TRBV20-1
CDR3aa: CSARRPDTQYF
CDR3nt: TGCAGTGCTCGGAGACCAGATACGCAGTATTTT

j_gene: TRBJ1-5
d_gene: TRBD1
abundance: once
v_gene: TRBV6-1
CDR3aa: CASSEERRWDSGQPQHF
CDR3nt: TGTGCCAGCAGTGAAGAACGTCGGTGGGACAGTGGGCAGCCCCAGCATTTT

j_gene: TRBJ1-1
d_gene: TRBD1
abundance: NA
v_gene: TRBV4-1
CDR3aa: CASSRGQGEVNTEAFF
CDR3nt: TGCGCCAGCAGCCGCGGACAGGGAGAGGTGAACACTGAAGCTTTCTTT

j_gene: TRBJ2-5
d_gene: NA
abundance: few
v_gene: TRBV14
CDR3aa: CASSQSRHPIQETQYF
CDR3nt: TGTGCCAGCAGCCAATCCCGACATCCCATTCAAGAGACCCAGTACTTC

j_gene: TRBJ2-5
d_gene: TRBD2
abundance: NA
v_gene: TRBV7-2
CDR3aa: CASSPSGSGETQYF
CDR3nt: TGTGCCAGCAGCCCTAGCGGCTCGGGGGAGACCCAGTACTTC

j_gene: TRBJ1-5
d_gene: NA
abundance: few
v_gene: TRBV28
CDR3aa: CASTIPQGSQHF
CDR3nt: TGTGCCAGCACCATTCCGCAGGGGTCCCAGCATTTT

j_gene: TRBJ2-7
d_gene: TRBD2
abundance: NA
v_gene: TRBV7-2
CDR3aa: CASSLPAGGPEQYF
CDR3nt: TGTGCCAGCAGCTTACCAGCGGGAGGGCCCGAGCAGTACTTC

j_gene: TRBJ2-7
d_gene: NA
abundance: NA
v_gene: TRBV5-4
CDR3aa: CASSFYPRDEQYF
CDR3nt: TGTGCCAGCAGCTTTTACCCTAGGGACGAGCAGTACTTC

j_gene: TRBJ2-7
d_gene: NA
abundance: NA
v_gene: TRBV5-6
CDR3aa: CASSLGLHYEQYF
CDR3nt: TGTGCCAGCAGCTTGGGTCTCCACTACGAGCAGTACTTC

j_gene: TRBJ1-4
d_gene: TRBD1
abundance: once
v_gene: TRBV18
CDR3aa: CASSPPGQGGPEKLFF
CDR3nt: TGTGCCAGCTCACCACCGGGACAGGGAGGGCCCGAAAAACTGTTTTTT

j_gene: TRBJ2-3
d_gene: TRBD2
abundance: NA
v_gene: TRBV2
CDR3aa: CASIGGRVVDTQYF
CDR3nt: TGTGCCAGCATCGGCGGGAGAGTTGTGGATACGCAGTATTTT

j_gene: TRBJ1-5
d_gene: NA
abundance: NA
v_gene: TRBV6-5
CDR3aa: CASSYTGNQPQHF
CDR3nt: TGTGCCAGCAGTTACACCGGGAATCAGCCCCAGCATTTT

j_gene: TRBJ2-3
d_gene: TRBD2
abundance: NA
v_gene: TRBV11-3
CDR3aa: CASSSGTSEDTQYF
CDR3nt: TGTGCCAGCAGCTCGGGGACTAGCGAAGATACGCAGTATTTT

j_gene: TRBJ2-7
d_gene: TRBD2
abundance: NA
v_gene: TRBV13
CDR3aa: CASSFSGLAGVSYEQYF
CDR3nt: TGTGCCAGCAGCTTCTCGGGACTAGCGGGGGTCTCCTACGAGCAGTACTTC

j_gene: TRBJ2-7
d_gene: NA
abundance: once
v_gene: TRBV4-1
CDR3aa: CASSQDPRGEREQYF
CDR3nt: TGCGCCAGCAGCCAAGATCCCAGGGGTGAGCGGGAGCAGTACTTC

j_gene: TRBJ2-3
d_gene: NA
abundance: NA
v_gene: TRBV6-6
CDR3aa: CASSFGRSTDTQYF
CDR3nt: TGTGCCAGCAGTTTTGGACGGTCCACAGATACGCAGTATTTT

j_gene: TRBJ1-5
d_gene: NA
abundance: NA
v_gene: TRBV7-2
CDR3aa: CASSPAGDPNQPQHF
CDR3nt: TGTGCCAGCAGCCCGGCGGGGGATCCCAATCAGCCCCAGCATTTT

j_gene: TRBJ2-3
d_gene: TRBD2
abundance: NA
v_gene: TRBV19
CDR3aa: CASSIVSSGDTDTQYF
CDR3nt: TGTGCCAGTAGTATAGTATCGAGCGGGGACACAGATACGCAGTATTTT

j_gene: TRBJ1-4
d_gene: NA
abundance: NA
v_gene: TRBV7-2
CDR3aa: CASSTSGARNEKLFF
CDR3nt: TGTGCCAGCAGCACTAGCGGGGCGCGGAATGAAAAACTGTTTTTT

j_gene: TRBJ1-5
d_gene: TRBD1
abundance: NA
v_gene: TRBV30
CDR3aa: CAWSGQGRNQPQHF
CDR3nt: TGTGCCTGGAGTGGACAGGGAAGGAATCAGCCCCAGCATTTT

j_gene: TRBJ2-7
d_gene: NA
abundance: NA
v_gene: TRBV2
CDR3aa: CASSGGGQVAYEQYF
CDR3nt: TGTGCCAGCAGTGGAGGGGGGCAGGTGGCCTACGAGCAGTACTTC

j_gene: TRBJ1-6
d_gene: TRBD1
abundance: NA
v_gene: TRBV5-4
CDR3aa: CASSEDRINSPLHF
CDR3nt: TGTGCCAGCAGCGAGGACAGGATCAATTCACCCCTCCACTTT

j_gene: TRBJ2-1
d_gene: NA
abundance: NA
v_gene: TRBV10-3
CDR3aa: CAIRNPGHSVNNEQFF
CDR3nt: TGTGCCATCAGAAACCCAGGGCATAGCGTGAACAATGAGCAGTTCTTC

j_gene: TRBJ2-6
d_gene: TRBD2
abundance: NA
v_gene: TRBV28
CDR3aa: CASSSGLAPSGANVLTF
CDR3nt: TGTGCCAGCAGTTCCGGACTAGCCCCGTCTGGGGCCAACGTCCTGACTTTC

j_gene: TRBJ1-1
d_gene: NA
abundance: NA
v_gene: TRBV28
CDR3aa: CASSLSNGPEAFF
CDR3nt: TGTGCCAGCAGTTTAAGTAACGGCCCTGAAGCTTTCTTT

j_gene: TRBJ1-2
d_gene: NA
abundance: once
v_gene: TRBV7-3
CDR3aa: CASSLGPVGGYTF
CDR3nt: TGTGCCAGCAGCTTAGGCCCGGTGGGGGGCTACACCTTC

j_gene: TRBJ2-3
d_gene: NA
abundance: NA
v_gene: TRBV5-4
CDR3aa: CASSLLTQGGADTQYF
CDR3nt: TGTGCCAGCAGCTTGCTAACTCAGGGAGGCGCAGATACGCAGTATTTT

j_gene: TRBJ2-5
d_gene: TRBD1
abundance: NA
v_gene: TRBV29-1
CDR3aa: CSVVTGGGETQYF
CDR3nt: TGCAGCGTTGTGACAGGGGGCGGAGAGACCCAGTACTTC

j_gene: TRBJ1-4
d_gene: TRBD1
abundance: NA
v_gene: TRBV28
CDR3aa: CASSDSTGVMEKLFF
CDR3nt: TGTGCCAGCAGTGATTCGACAGGGGTCATGGAAAAACTGTTTTTT

j_gene: TRBJ2-1
d_gene: TRBD1
abundance: NA
v_gene: TRBV7-2
CDR3aa: CASSLRGQALGEQFF
CDR3nt: TGTGCTAGCAGCTTACGCGGACAGGCTCTTGGTGAGCAGTTCTTC

j_gene: TRBJ2-7
d_gene: NA
abundance: NA
v_gene: TRBV7-2
CDR3aa: CASSLGQESSYEQYF
CDR3nt: TGTGCCAGCAGCTTAGGGCAGGAGAGCTCCTACGAGCAGTACTTC

j_gene: TRBJ1-4
d_gene: NA
abundance: NA
v_gene: TRBV20-1
CDR3aa: CSAKRGERLFF
CDR3nt: TGCAGTGCTAAACGGGGCGAGAGACTGTTTTTT

j_gene: TRBJ2-1
d_gene: NA
abundance: NA
v_gene: TRBV6-1
CDR3aa: CASSESFGIEQFF
CDR3nt: TGTGCCAGCAGTGAGAGTTTCGGCATAGAGCAGTTCTTC

j_gene: TRBJ2-1
d_gene: NA
abundance: NA
v_gene: TRBV12-5
CDR3aa: CASGPPGALGYNEQFF
CDR3nt: TGTGCTAGTGGTCCTCCGGGGGCCTTAGGATACAATGAGCAGTTCTTC

j_gene: TRBJ1-2
d_gene: NA
abundance: NA
v_gene: TRBV7-2
CDR3aa: CASSLQGSEGYTF
CDR3nt: TGTGCCAGCAGCCTGCAGGGGAGCGAGGGCTACACCTTC

j_gene: TRBJ1-1
d_gene: TRBD1
abundance: NA
v_gene: TRBV30
CDR3aa: CAWSVPRTGGPEAFF
CDR3nt: TGTGCCTGGAGTGTACCCAGGACAGGGGGTCCTGAAGCTTTCTTT

j_gene: TRBJ1-6
d_gene: TRBD1
abundance: once
v_gene: TRBV2
CDR3aa: CASSPGQGASSPLHF
CDR3nt: TGTGCCAGCAGTCCGGGACAGGGGGCGAGTTCACCCCTCCACTTT